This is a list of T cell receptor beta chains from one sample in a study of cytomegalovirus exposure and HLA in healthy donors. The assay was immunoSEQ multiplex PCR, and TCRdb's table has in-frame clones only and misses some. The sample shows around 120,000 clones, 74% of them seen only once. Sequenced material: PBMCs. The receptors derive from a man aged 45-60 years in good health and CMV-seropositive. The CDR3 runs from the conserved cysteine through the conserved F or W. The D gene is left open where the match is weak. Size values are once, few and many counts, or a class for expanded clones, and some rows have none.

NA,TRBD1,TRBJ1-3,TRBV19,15,TGTGCCAGTAGTCGACAGGGGAGCTCTGGAAACACCATATATTTT,CASSRQGSSGNTIYF
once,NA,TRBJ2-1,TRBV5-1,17,TGCGCCAGCAGCTCAACCGCGGGGACTCCCGATGCATGGGAGCAGTTCTTC,CASSSTAGTPDAWEQFF
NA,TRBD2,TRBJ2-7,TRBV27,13,TGTGCCAGCAGCCTAGCGGGGTCCTACGAGCAGTACTTC,CASSLAGSYEQYF
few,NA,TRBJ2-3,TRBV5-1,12,TGCGCCAGCAGCCGCGAATCGGATACGCAGTATTTT,CASSRESDTQYF
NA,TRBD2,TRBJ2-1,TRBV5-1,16,TGCGCCAGCAGCTTGGGTAGCGGGTACTCCTACAATGAGCAGTTCTTC,CASSLGSGYSYNEQFF
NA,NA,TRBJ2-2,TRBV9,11,TGTGCCAGCAGCGTCTCCGGGGAGCTGTTTTTT,CASSVSGELFF
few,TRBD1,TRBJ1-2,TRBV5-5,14,TGTGCCAGCAGCTTGGGGACAGGGGACTATGGCTACACCTTC,CASSLGTGDYGYTF
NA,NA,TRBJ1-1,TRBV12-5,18,TGTGCTAGTGGTTTGGTGCTTCAGTTTTCCCCAGATAAAACTGAAGCTTTCTTT,CASGLVLQFSPDKTEAFF
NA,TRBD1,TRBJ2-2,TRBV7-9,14,TGTGCCAGCAGCCCACAGGGGTACACCGGGGAGCTGTTTTTT,CASSPQGYTGELFF
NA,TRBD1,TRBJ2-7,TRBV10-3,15,TGTGCCATCAGTGCCACAGGGGAGACCTCCTACGAGCAGTACTTC,CAISATGETSYEQYF
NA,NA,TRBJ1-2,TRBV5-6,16,TGTGCCAGCAGCTTCTACAGTTTCGATTCTAACTATGGCTACACCTTC,CASSFYSFDSNYGYTF
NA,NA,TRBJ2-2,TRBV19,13,TGTGCCAGTAGTATAGTAAACACCGGGGAGCTGTTTTTT,CASSIVNTGELFF
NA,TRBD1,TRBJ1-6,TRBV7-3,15,TGTGCCAGCAGCCTAGGGACAGGGTGGTACTCACCCCTCCACTTT,CASSLGTGWYSPLHF
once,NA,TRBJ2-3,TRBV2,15,TGTGCCAGCAGTACTAGAAGAACGCGCACAGACACGCAGTATTTT,CASSTRRTRTDTQYF
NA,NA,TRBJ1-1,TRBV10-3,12,TGTGCCATCGGAACGGGGGACACTGAAGCTTTCTTT,CAIGTGDTEAFF
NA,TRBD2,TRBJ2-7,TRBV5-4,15,TGTGCCAGCAGCTGGACTAGCGGACCCTCCTACGAGCAGTACTTC,CASSWTSGPSYEQYF
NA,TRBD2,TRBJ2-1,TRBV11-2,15,TGTGCCAGCACATCCTTAGCGGGAGGGCACGGTGAGCAGTTCTTC,CASTSLAGGHGEQFF
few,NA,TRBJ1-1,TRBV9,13,TGTGCCAGCACCGCAAAAGGGGACACTGAAGCTTTCTTT,CASTAKGDTEAFF
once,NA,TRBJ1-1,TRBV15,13,TGTGCCACCAGCAGAGCGCCGGACACTGAAGCTTTCTTT,CATSRAPDTEAFF
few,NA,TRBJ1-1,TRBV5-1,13,TGCGCCAGCAGCACTAGACAGAACACTGAAGCTTTCTTT,CASSTRQNTEAFF
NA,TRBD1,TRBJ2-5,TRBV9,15,TGTGCCAGCAGCGTTGGGGACAGGGCCACAGAGACCCAGTACTTC,CASSVGDRATETQYF
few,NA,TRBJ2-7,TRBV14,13,TGTGCCAGCAGCCAAGACGGGTCCTACGAGCAGTACTTC,CASSQDGSYEQYF
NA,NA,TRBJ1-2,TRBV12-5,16,TGTGCTAGTGGTTTGGTCTCCGCAGGGTCAAACTATGGCTACACCTTC,CASGLVSAGSNYGYTF
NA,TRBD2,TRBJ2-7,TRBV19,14,TGTGCCAGTAGTGTTAGCGGGAGCTCCTACGAGCAGTACTTC,CASSVSGSSYEQYF
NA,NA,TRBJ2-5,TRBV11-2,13,TGTGCCAGCAGACCGGGTAACAGGGAGACCCAGTACTTC,CASRPGNRETQYF
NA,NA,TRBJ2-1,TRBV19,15,TGTGCCAGTAGTATGGGACGGGGGGCTTCCGTTGAGCAGTTCTTC,CASSMGRGASVEQFF
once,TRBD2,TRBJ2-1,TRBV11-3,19,TGTGCCAGCAGCTTAGATTTAGCGGGGACACCGAGCCGCGGGGATGAGCAGTTCTTC,CASSLDLAGTPSRGDEQFF
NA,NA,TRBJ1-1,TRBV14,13,TGTGCCAGCAGCCAAGTAGAGGACACTGAAGCTTTCTTT,CASSQVEDTEAFF
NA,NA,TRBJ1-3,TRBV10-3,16,TGTGCCATCAGTGAAAATTCAGGGATGCCTGGAAACACCATATATTTT,CAISENSGMPGNTIYF
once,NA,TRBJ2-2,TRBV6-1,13,TGTGCCAGCGGGGACACCTACACCGGGGAGCTGTTTTTT,CASGDTYTGELFF
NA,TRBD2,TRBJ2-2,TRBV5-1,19,TGCGCCAGCAGCACCCTCCCGGGACTAGCGGGGTCCTTCACCGGGGAGCTGTTTTTT,CASSTLPGLAGSFTGELFF
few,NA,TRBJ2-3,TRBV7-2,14,TGTGCCAGCAGCACTCCCCCTCGCACAGATACGCAGTATTTT,CASSTPPRTDTQYF
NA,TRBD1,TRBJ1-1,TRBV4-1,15,TGCGCCAGCAGCCTGTCCGGGACAGTGAACACTGAAGCTTTCTTT,CASSLSGTVNTEAFF
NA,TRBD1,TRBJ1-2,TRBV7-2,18,TGTGCCAGCAGCCCAAGTACGGGACAGGGTGGGGTCGGATATGGCTACACCTTC,CASSPSTGQGGVGYGYTF
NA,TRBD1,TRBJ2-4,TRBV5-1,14,TGCGCCAGCAGCCCTCAGACTACAGGGGACAGTCAGTACTTC,CASSPQTTGDSQYF
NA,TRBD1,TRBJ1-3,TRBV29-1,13,TGCAGCGTTGAGTCTGACAGGGCAAACACCATATATTTT,CSVESDRANTIYF
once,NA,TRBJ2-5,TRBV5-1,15,TGCGCCAGCAGCTTGGCCCCAGGGGCCCAAGAGACCCAGTACTTC,CASSLAPGAQETQYF
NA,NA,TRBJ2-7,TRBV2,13,TGTGCCAGCAGTGGTGCAGGTTCCTACGAGCAGTACTTC,CASSGAGSYEQYF
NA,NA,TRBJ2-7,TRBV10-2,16,TGCGCCAGCAGTCGGAGGGGGGCCAGGGGGTCCTACGAGCAGTACTTC,CASSRRGARGSYEQYF
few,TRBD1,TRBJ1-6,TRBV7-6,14,TGTGCCAGCAGCCAGGGACAGGGAGATTCACCCCTCCACTTT,CASSQGQGDSPLHF
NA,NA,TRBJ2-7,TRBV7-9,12,TGTGCCAGCAGCTTACGCCGGAGCGAGCAGTACTTC,CASSLRRSEQYF
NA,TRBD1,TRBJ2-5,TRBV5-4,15,TGTGCCAGCAGCCCGCAAAACGACAGGGGGGAGACCCAGTACTTC,CASSPQNDRGETQYF
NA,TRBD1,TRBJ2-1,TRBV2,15,TGTGCCAGCAGTGCAGGGGGCTTTCCCCCAAATGAGCAGTTCTTC,CASSAGGFPPNEQFF
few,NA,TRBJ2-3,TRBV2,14,TGTGCCAGAGCCCGGACTTATTCCACAGATACGCAGTATTTT,CARARTYSTDTQYF
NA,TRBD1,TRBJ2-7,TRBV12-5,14,TGTGCTAGTGGTTCCCGGGACAGGGTTAGGGAGCAGTACTTC,CASGSRDRVREQYF
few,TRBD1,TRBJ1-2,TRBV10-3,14,TGTGCCATCAGTGAGGCGCAGGGGGACTATGGCTACACCTTC,CAISEAQGDYGYTF
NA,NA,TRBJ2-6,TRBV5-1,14,TGCGCCAGCACCTCAGGGACTGGGGCCAACGTCCTGACTTTC,CASTSGTGANVLTF
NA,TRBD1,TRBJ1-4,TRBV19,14,TGTGCCAGTAGTCGGCAGGAGGGGGGACAGGGGCTGTTTTTT,CASSRQEGGQGLFF
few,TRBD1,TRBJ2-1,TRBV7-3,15,TGTGCCAGCAGCTTCGACAGGGGATGGTACAATGAGCAGTTCTTC,CASSFDRGWYNEQFF
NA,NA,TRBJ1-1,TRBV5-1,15,TGCGCCAGCAGCTTTTCGGGGTTTGAGAACACTGAAGCTTTCTTT,CASSFSGFENTEAFF
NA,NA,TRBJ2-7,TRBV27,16,TGTGCCAGCAGTTTAGATTTCTCGGGACTCAACTACGAGCAGTACTTC,CASSLDFSGLNYEQYF
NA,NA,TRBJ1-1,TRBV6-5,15,TGTGCCAGCAGTTACTCGAAATCAGGGTTCACTGAAGCTTTCTTT,CASSYSKSGFTEAFF
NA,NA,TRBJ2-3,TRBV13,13,TGTGCCAGCAGCCCGGGGGTGCAAGATACGCAGTATTTT,CASSPGVQDTQYF
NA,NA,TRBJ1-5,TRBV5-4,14,TGTGCCAGCAGCTTGGCAGGGGCGGATCAGCCCCAGCATTTT,CASSLAGADQPQHF
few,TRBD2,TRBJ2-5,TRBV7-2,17,TGTGCCAGCAGCTTAACGGTACTTCCTAGCGGGATAGAGACCCAGTACTTC,CASSLTVLPSGIETQYF
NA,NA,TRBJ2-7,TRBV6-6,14,TGTGCCAGCAGTTCCACCGGACTTTCCTACGAGCAGTACTTC,CASSSTGLSYEQYF
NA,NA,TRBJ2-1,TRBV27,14,TGTGCCAGCAGTTTAACGCGAAAGGGGAATGAGCAGTTCTTC,CASSLTRKGNEQFF
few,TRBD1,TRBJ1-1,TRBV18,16,TGTGCCAGCGCCTTCGGGACAGGGTTAATGAACACTGAAGCTTTCTTT,CASAFGTGLMNTEAFF
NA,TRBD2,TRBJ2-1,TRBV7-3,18,TGTGCCAGCAGCTATGGGACTAGCGGGAGGTCCCGTGCTAATGAGCAGTTCTTC,CASSYGTSGRSRANEQFF